Below, 22 T cell receptor beta chains from the same sample are listed, as sequenced in a study of T cells after yellow fever vaccination (dated by TCRdb to the late 2010s). Libraries were built with 5' RACE. TCRdb records Illumina HiSeq 2500 as the sequencer. The public sequencing data were trimmed at Q25 with fastp and processed into clonotypes with MiXCR by TCRdb, which kept only in-frame beta chains. Each record represents a unique CDR3 protein, reported with the most common genes and DNA among its rows. The sample includes a few hundred thousand distinct CDR3 sequences, with about 6.9% observed a single time. The ten most abundant clones make up roughly a sixth of the sample. Interpreted using the paper, the treatment or condition label stands for: live attenuated yellow fever vaccine strain. Source: PBMCs, taken roughly 45 days after the first yellow fever vaccination. Receptor source: a man between 18 and 29 years old who received the YFV17D yellow fever vaccine.

Ten or more counts support this clonotype. The rearrangement uses TRBV4-3 and TRBJ1-1, with 9 bases identical to TRBD1. This CDR3 is built from 14 residues. The V gene's germline CDR1 is LGHNA and CDR2 YSLEER. V trimming: 2 bases; J trimming: 7 bases; junction bases outside the gene matches: 5. CDR3 sequence: CASSQIDRGNEAFF. CDR3 sequence (DNA): TGCGCCAGCAGCCAAATAGACAGGGGGAATGAAGCTTTCTTT.

At least ten counts were recorded for this clonotype. The chain links TRBV27 to TRBJ2-1; D remains ambiguous. CDR3 length: 13 residues. V lost 1 base to trimming and J lost 0 bases, with 1 base between them. CDR1 and CDR2 (germline): MNHEY, SMNVEV (reference sequence). CDR3 loop: CASSLFSYNEQFF. The DNA of the CDR3 is TGTGCCAGCAGTTTATTCTCCTACAATGAGCAGTTCTTC.

The chain is built from TRBV7-9 and TRBJ2-1; maybe TRBD2 (6 bases). Germline CDR1 is SEHNR and CDR2 is FQNEAQ (reference sequence). The CDR3 runs to 17 residues. Trimming shortened V by 5 bases and J by 3 bases, and 20 bases separated the two germline ends. CDR3 sequence: CASSPPLAGTLYNEQFF. The CDR3 bases are TGTGCCAGCAGCCCCCCATTGGCGGGGACTCTCTACAATGAGCAGTTCTTC.

This clonotype was counted between two and nine times. The J gene is TRBJ2-4, the V gene TRBV7-9, with D perhaps TRBD1 (6 bases). V gave up 1 base and J gave up 4 bases, with 14 bases separating them. This CDR3 is 16 amino acids long. Germline loops: CDR1 SEHNR, CDR2 FQNEAQ (reference sequence). As DNA, the CDR3 is TGTGCCAGCAGCTTAGGGACAGTAGGACCTAAAAACATTCAGTACTTC. Translating gives CASSLGTVGPKNIQYF.

This clonotype was found a few times. The chain has TRBV6-1 and TRBJ1-5, with a tentative D call TRBD1 (6 bases). The V gene's germline CDR1 is MNHNS and CDR2 SASEGT. CDR3 length: 13 amino acids. With 5 bases removed from V and 9 bases from J, the gap between germline ends came to 14 bases. The CDR3: CASSKFRGTPQHF. In DNA form, the CDR3 reads TGTGCCAGCAGTAAGTTCAGGGGTACGCCCCAGCATTTT.

This chain connects TRBV4-3 to TRBJ2-2; TRBD2 matches at 11 bases. J was trimmed by 0 bases and V by 1 base; bases with no gene match: 4. Germline V CDR1 and CDR2: LGHNA, YSLEER. The CDR3 is 18 amino acids. The CDR3 region is CASSQASGGYANTGELFF. For the CDR3, the DNA is TGCGCCAGCAGCCAAGCTAGCGGGGGGTACGCGAACACCGGGGAGCTGTTTTTT.

This clonotype was found many times. The rearrangement uses TRBV12-3 or TRBV12-4 and TRBJ2-1; tentatively, D is TRBD1 or TRBD2 (5 bases each). The CDR3 runs 16 residues. V was shortened by 6 bases and J by 5 bases, with 20 bases between the two germline ends. The CDR3 DNA sequence: TGTGCCAGCAGCCCTCTGAGCTCCAGAGGGGACAATGAGCAGTTCTTC. Translated, it gives CASSPLSSRGDNEQFF.

This clonotype was counted many times. V gene TRBV28 combines with J gene TRBJ1-5; D is uncertain. The CDR3 has 15 amino acids. Germline V CDR1 and CDR2: MDHEN, SYDVKM. V was cut by 6 bases and J by 0 bases, with 12 bases left in between. This CDR3 reads CASSPGSNSNQPQHF. CDR3 DNA sequence: TGTGCCAGCAGCCCCGGGAGCAATAGCAATCAGCCCCAGCATTTT.

This clonotype was detected ten times or more. The chain links TRBV12-5 to TRBJ2-2; the match to TRBD1 covers 9 bases. The ends lost 2 bases at V and 7 bases at J; junction bases unmatched: 8. Germline V gene sequence: CDR1 LGHNT, CDR2 FRNRAP. The CDR3 has 16 amino acids. This CDR3 reads CASGLPNTGGFGELFF. In nucleotides, the CDR3 is TGTGCTAGTGGTTTGCCTAATACAGGGGGCTTCGGGGAGCTGTTTTTT.

The chain employs TRBV6-1 and TRBJ2-1; a weak D match, TRBD1 (7 bases). CDR3 length equals 14 residues. The germline V gene has CDR1 MNHNS and CDR2 SASEGT. V was trimmed by 5 bases and J by 8 bases, leaving 16 bases between them. The CDR3 loop reads CASSRDSGSDEQFF. The CDR3 DNA reads TGTGCCAGCAGTAGGGACAGCGGGTCCGATGAGCAGTTCTTC.

About this clonotype itself: Mismatch with germline at one junction end may stem from a read error. The chain combines TRBV20-1 with TRBJ2-3; possibly TRBD1 or TRBD2 for D (5 bases each). Germline V lookup: CDR1 DFQATT, CDR2 SNEGSKA (reference sequence). CDR3 size: 15 residues. The CDR3 DNA sequence: TGCTGTGCTAGGAATCCAGGGAGTGACGGTGATACGCAGTATTTT. Protein: CCARNPGSDGDTQYF.

The table lists this clonotype with many counts. The chain has TRBV9 and TRBJ1-3, with 9 bases fitting TRBD1. The J segment lost 4 bases and the V segment lost 6 bases, leaving 5 bases of the junction unmatched. The germline CDR1 and CDR2 sequences are SGDLS and YYNGEE. The CDR3 runs to 14 residues. CDR3 region: CASKGTGSGNTIYF. CDR3 DNA sequence: TGTGCCAGCAAAGGGACAGGGTCCGGAAACACCATATATTTT. Full variable domain (outside the CDR3, taken from reference TRBV9 and TRBJ1-3): DSGVTQTPKHLITATGQRVTLRCSPRSGDLSVYWYQQSLDQGLQFLIQYYNGEERAKGNILERFSAQQFPDLHSELNLSSLELGDSALYFCASKGTGSGNTIYFGEGSWLTVV.

This clonotype was recorded a few times. The rearrangement uses TRBV6-2 or TRBV6-3 and TRBJ1-1; 9 nucleotides match TRBD1. The V gene end was trimmed by 6 bases and the J gene end by 7 bases; junction bases not matched to a gene: 9. Germline CDR1 reads MNHEY; CDR2 reads SVGEGT. This CDR3 spans 14 amino acids. The CDR3 sequence is CASRTGGGGDEAFF. The CDR3 DNA sequence: TGTGCCAGCAGAACAGGGGGCGGAGGTGATGAAGCTTTCTTT.

This clonotype was seen a few times. The gene calls are TRBV4-1 and TRBJ2-6; D gene uncertain. This CDR3 spans 15 amino acids. The V gene lost 4 bases and the J gene lost 1 base, with 8 bases spanning the gap. Germline V lookup: CDR1 MGHRA, CDR2 YSYEKL. The CDR3 DNA follows: TGCGCCAGCAGCCCAGACCCTTCTGGGGCCAACGTCCTGACTTTC. Translation gives CASSPDPSGANVLTF.

For the CDR3, the DNA is TGCAGCGGGAGAGTCAATGAGCAGTTCTTC. Its translation: CSGRVNEQFF. The chain couples TRBV29-1 to TRBJ2-1; D uncertain. Trimming pared 7 bases from V and 6 bases from J, leaving 7 bases between. The length of the CDR3 is 10 residues. Germline lookup yields CDR1 SQVTM and CDR2 ANQGSEA.

This clonotype has just a few counts. The V and J genes are TRBV4-1 and TRBJ1-1; unclear D gene. V was pared by 6 bases and J by 6 bases, with 14 bases between. The germline V gene encodes CDR1 MGHRA and CDR2 YSYEKL. The CDR3 runs 13 residues. Here the CDR3 reads CASSSREVAEAFF. The CDR3 bases are TGCGCCAGCAGTAGTAGGGAAGTTGCTGAAGCTTTCTTT.

The gene calls are TRBV5-4 and TRBJ2-5; 8 bases agree with TRBD2. The CDR3 has 14 amino acids. The trim removed 4 bases at V and 4 bases at J, leaving 6 bases unmatched. Per the germline V gene, CDR1 is SGHNT and CDR2 is YYREEE (reference sequence). The CDR3 nucleotides are TGTGCCAGCAGCCAGCGGGGGATGAGAGAGACCCAGTACTTC. Protein: CASSQRGMRETQYF.

This clonotype came up many times. The chain recombines TRBV4-1 with TRBJ1-1, with unresolved D. This CDR3 is built from 13 residues. The V gene's germline CDR1 is MGHRA and CDR2 YSYEKL. Trimming left V 1 base short and J 0 bases short, with 3 bases between. CDR3 nucleotide sequence: TGCGCCAGCAGCCAAGTCTTGAACACTGAAGCTTTCTTT. It encodes CASSQVLNTEAFF.

V usage is TRBV7-9 and J usage is TRBJ2-7; possible D gene TRBD2, 7 bases. The CDR3 is made up of 14 amino acids. Looked up from germline, CDR1 is SEHNR and CDR2 is FQNEAQ (reference sequence). The V and J ends lost 4 bases and 3 bases respectively, with 13 bases between them. CDR3 nucleotide sequence: TGTGCCAGCAGCTGGGGGGGCAGGGGCTACGAGCAGTACGTC. Protein: CASSWGGRGYEQYV.

The rearrangement uses TRBV20-1 and TRBJ2-3, with 7 bases lining up with TRBD2. Trimming cost V 6 bases and J 0 bases; bases outside gene matches: 12. Germline CDR1 reads DFQATT; CDR2 reads SNEGSKA (reference sequence). This CDR3 has 16 residues. The chain's CDR3 is CSAPRRGGGSTDTQYF. CDR3 nucleotide sequence: TGCAGTGCACCGAGAAGGGGCGGGGGTAGCACAGATACGCAGTATTTT.

The table lists this clonotype with a few counts. This chain joins TRBV7-3 and TRBJ1-1; D gene unclear. The V end was cut by 3 bases, the J end by 3 bases, with 11 bases between. The germline V gene has CDR1 SGHTA and CDR2 FQGTGA. The CDR3 is 14 residues long. The CDR3 nucleotides read TGTGCCAGCAGCTTCAACCACGGAGACACTGAAGCTTTCTTT. It specifies CASSFNHGDTEAFF.

This clonotype was counted many times. The CDR3 coding sequence is TGCGCCAGCAGCTTATTAAGGACAGACGATGAGCAGTTCTTC. This encodes CASSLLRTDDEQFF. The rearrangement links TRBV5-1 to TRBJ2-1; D is possibly TRBD1 (6 bases). The CDR3 totals 14 residues. Deletions cut 2 bases from V and 8 bases from J, with 14 bases between. CDR1 is SGHRS and CDR2 is YFSETQ in the germline V gene.